The 24 T cell receptor beta chains below all came from one sample that was sequenced in a study of blood T cell repertoires in COVID-19 (dated by TCRdb to about 2020). The method behind the library was the immunoSEQ multiplex PCR assay. Sourced from immuneACCESS, this table was stored by TCRdb with only in-frame sequences that have V and J called. A share of the clones is absent; for the studies checked, an unresolved V gene accounts for under half, and the remainder has no known explanation. The sample profile shows 84,000 or so clones; 80% to 90% of them were found once. Roughly 15% of the sample is in the top ten clones. Sequencing input: peripheral blood. These receptors were obtained from an elderly woman with acute or convalescent COVID-19.

The chain couples TRBV4-1 to TRBJ1-1; D is unclear. V was clipped by 5 bases and J by 4 bases, with 14 bases between them. CDR3 size: 14 residues. Germline CDR1 is MGHRA and CDR2 is YSYEKL. The CDR3 spells CASSEHGVGTEAFF. CDR3 bases: TGCGCCAGCAGCGAGCACGGGGTCGGCACTGAAGCTTTCTTT.

This clone came up a few times. The V gene is TRBV7-9, the J gene TRBJ1-1; no firm D call. CDR3 length equals 13 residues. Germline V gene data show CDR1 as SEHNR and CDR2 as FQNEAQ (reference sequence). The germline V and J ends were trimmed by 5 bases and 14 bases, with 21 bases remaining between them. The CDR3 here is CASSPDAAGRWFF. The DNA for the CDR3 is TGTGCCAGCAGCCCAGACGCCGCGGGGAGGTGGTTCTTT. Filled out from reference TRBV7-9 and TRBJ1-1, the complete variable domain reads DTGVSQNPRHKITKRGQNVTFRCDPISEHNRLYWYRQTLGQGPEFLTYFQNEAQLEKSRLLSDRFSAERPKGSFSTLEIQRTEQGDSAMYLCASSPDAAGRWFFGQGTRLTVV.

V usage is TRBV6-2 or TRBV6-3 and J usage is TRBJ1-5; 7 nucleotides agree with TRBD1. Germline loops: CDR1 MNHEY, CDR2 SVGEGT. The CDR3 covers 15 residues. The ends lost 2 bases at V and 3 bases at J; junction bases unmatched: 4. The CDR3 loop is CASSYGDRDNQPQHF. The CDR3 DNA is TGTGCCAGCAGTTACGGAGACAGGGACAATCAGCCCCAGCATTTT.

This clone was seen a single time. J is TRBJ1-2 and V is TRBV15, with TRBD1 matching over 8 bases. Germline CDR1 is LNHNV and CDR2 is YYDKDF (reference sequence). This CDR3 comprises 12 residues. V lost 8 bases to trimming and J lost 8 bases; unmatched junction nucleotides: 7. CDR3 DNA: TGTGCCACCGGGATGGCAGGGGGCGGCTACACCTTC. Protein sequence: CATGMAGGGYTF.

The rearrangement uses TRBV5-1 and TRBJ2-7, with D tentatively TRBD2 (5 bases). Germline V lookup: CDR1 SGHRS, CDR2 YFSETQ. CDR3 size: 16 residues. The ends were cut back, 5 bases at V and 0 bases at J, with 18 bases in the middle. The CDR3 is CASRRGLSQDSYEQYF. CDR3 DNA sequence: TGCGCCAGCAGGCGCGGGTTGAGTCAGGACTCCTACGAGCAGTACTTC.

The chain couples TRBV9 to TRBJ1-6, with D perhaps matching TRBD1 (6 bases). The CDR3 extends over 16 amino acids. In germline, CDR1 is SGDLS, CDR2 YYNGEE. V dropped 0 bases and J dropped 3 bases, with 10 bases sitting between them. CDR3 in amino acids: CASSVGVRGYNSPLHF. The CDR3 DNA sequence: TGTGCCAGCAGCGTAGGGGTCAGGGGCTATAATTCACCCCTCCACTTT. Using reference TRBV9 and TRBJ1-6 for the parts outside the CDR3, the full variable domain is DSGVTQTPKHLITATGQRVTLRCSPRSGDLSVYWYQQSLDQGLQFLIQYYNGEERAKGNILERFSAQQFPDLHSELNLSSLELGDSALYFCASSVGVRGYNSPLHFGNGTRLTVT.

This clone was seen a single time. The chain couples TRBV11-2 to TRBJ2-7; perhaps TRBD2 as D (7 bases). Trimming took 4 bases from V and 3 from J, leaving 22 bases between them. Germline CDR1 and CDR2: SGHAT and FQNNGV. The CDR3 sequence is 17 residues long. The CDR3 DNA follows: TGTGCCAGCAGCTCTAAATTTCCGGGGGGCACGATCTACGAGCAGTACTTC. This gives the protein CASSSKFPGGTIYEQYF.

This chain's CDR3 is CASSVPGTGNGYTF. CDR3 DNA: TGTGCCAGCAGCGTACCCGGGACAGGAAATGGCTACACCTTC. The chain couples TRBV9 to TRBJ1-2; 8 nucleotides agree with TRBD1. CDR3 length: 14 amino acids. V trimming: 1 base; J trimming: 6 bases; junction bases outside the gene matches: 5. Germline CDR1 SGDLS, CDR2 YYNGEE.

The CDR3 DNA follows: TGTGCCAGCAGCTTAGGGGTCGGGGGGAATTGGGACGAGCAGTACTTC. Translation gives CASSLGVGGNWDEQYF. J is TRBJ2-7 and V is TRBV11-3; 7 nucleotides agree with TRBD2. The CDR3 runs to 16 residues. Germline CDR1 SGHNT, CDR2 YENEEA. J was trimmed by 5 bases and V by 1 base; bases with no gene match: 11.

V usage is TRBV9 and J usage is TRBJ2-4; 14 bases are a match to TRBD2. CDR3 length: 16 amino acids. V dropped 4 bases and J dropped 8; count of bases not matched to a gene: 8. Germline lookup yields CDR1 SGDLS and CDR2 YYNGEE. CDR3 in DNA: TGTGCCAGCAGCCCGACTAGCGGGGGGGTCAAGGACATTCAGTACTTC. Its translation: CASSPTSGGVKDIQYF.

Only a few counts were recorded for this clone. This chain links TRBV28 with TRBJ1-4, with D maybe TRBD1 (6 bases). In germline, CDR1 is MDHEN, CDR2 SYDVKM. The CDR3 extends over 16 amino acids. V was trimmed by 4 bases and J by 2 bases, leaving 14 bases between them. Here the CDR3 DNA reads TGTGCCAGCAGTTCCGCGGGGGCGCTGACTAATGAAAAACTGTTTTTT. Amino acids: CASSSAGALTNEKLFF.

The J gene is TRBJ2-3, the V gene TRBV2, with 7 bases lining up with TRBD1. The CDR3 is 14 residues long. With V trimmed by 6 bases and J by 2 bases, 5 bases remained unmatched. The germline V gene encodes CDR1 SNHLY and CDR2 FYNNEI. CDR3 amino acids: CASRRDSHTDTQYF. For the CDR3, the DNA is TGTGCCAGCAGGAGGGACAGCCACACAGATACGCAGTATTTT.

The V and J genes are TRBV4-3 and TRBJ1-3; TRBD1 matches at 8 bases. The germline gives CDR1 LGHNA, CDR2 YSLEER. The CDR3 consists of 17 residues. The V and J ends lost 1 base and 2 bases, in that order; junction bases with no gene match: 7. The CDR3: CASSQGISRGPGNTIYF. As DNA, the CDR3 is TGCGCCAGCAGCCAAGGGATTAGCAGGGGGCCTGGAAACACCATATATTTT.

CDR3 protein: CASSPDRQGGTEAFF. The CDR3 nucleotides are TGTGCCAGTAGTCCGGACCGACAGGGCGGCACTGAAGCTTTCTTT. This chain joins TRBV19 and TRBJ1-1, with TRBD1 identical over 7 bases. The germline gives CDR1 LNHDA, CDR2 SQIVND (reference sequence). The CDR3 is 15 residues long. V lost 5 bases and J lost 4; bases outside the gene matches: 10.

V usage is TRBV18 and J usage is TRBJ1-1; D unresolved. The CDR3 length is 14 residues. From germline, CDR1 is KGHSH and CDR2 LQKENI. V was cut by 2 bases and J by 1 base, with 8 bases left in between. The CDR3 coding sequence is TGTGCCAGCTCACCAGGAGAATGGAACACTGAAGCTTTCTTT. This encodes CASSPGEWNTEAFF.

CDR3 DNA sequence: TGTGCCAGCAGCGTTGGGACAGATAATTCACCCCTCCACTTT. Protein product: CASSVGTDNSPLHF. The chain joins TRBV9 to TRBJ1-6; TRBD1 aligns across 7 bases. With 2 bases clipped from V and 5 bases from J, the junction kept 1 base outside the gene matches. CDR3 length: 14 residues. CDR1 is SGDLS, CDR2 YYNGEE, per germline.

This chain links TRBV19 with TRBJ1-1; 7 positions match TRBD1. Trimming removed 5 bases from V and 5 bases from J; junction bases left unmatched: 8. The germline V gene encodes CDR1 LNHDA and CDR2 SQIVND (reference sequence). The CDR3 contains 14 residues. The chain's CDR3 is CASSPGQAWTEAFF. The DNA of the CDR3 is TGTGCCAGTAGTCCAGGACAGGCCTGGACTGAAGCTTTCTTT.

The chain has TRBV9 and TRBJ1-1; TRBD1 matches 8 bases. After removal of 4 bases from V and 0 bases from J, the junction contained 2 bases not matched to a gene. CDR3 length: 14 amino acids. The germline gives CDR1 SGDLS, CDR2 YYNGEE. The CDR3 DNA reads TGTGCCAGCAGCCGGGACAGGTTGAACACTGAAGCTTTCTTT. Amino acid sequence: CASSRDRLNTEAFF.

CDR3 DNA: TGTGCCAGCGCTGGGGCGGCAGGCCCGAACACTGAAGCTTTCTTT. This sequence encodes CASAGAAGPNTEAFF. The chain recombines TRBV5-6 with TRBJ1-1, with D possibly TRBD1 on 5 matching bases. CDR1 and CDR2 from the germline V gene are SGHDT and YYEEEE. The CDR3 consists of 15 residues. V was clipped by 7 bases and J by 1 base, with 17 bases between them.

This chain links TRBV27 with TRBJ2-1; 15 bases fit TRBD2. Trimming removed 4 bases from V and 0 bases from J; junction bases left unmatched: 7. This CDR3 region has 19 residues. CDR1 MNHEY and CDR2 SMNVEV come from the germline V gene (reference sequence). The CDR3 bases are TGTGCCAGCAGTTCCGGACTAGCGGGGGGGCCTGACTCCTACAATGAGCAGTTCTTC. It is translated as CASSSGLAGGPDSYNEQFF.

The chain joins TRBV9 to TRBJ2-7, with 11 bases aligning to TRBD2. V was clipped by 2 bases and J by 3 bases; unmatched bases: 7. Germline assignment: CDR1 SGDLS and CDR2 YYNGEE. The CDR3 is 16 amino acids. The CDR3, as DNA: TGTGCCAGCAGCGTGGCTCCTAGCGGGGGGCTCTACGAGCAGTACTTC. Translating it yields CASSVAPSGGLYEQYF.

The rearrangement links TRBV3-1 (or the pseudogene TRBV3-2) to TRBJ2-2, with TRBD1 matching 8 bases. The CDR3 loop spans 15 amino acids. The V gene end was trimmed by 5 bases and the J gene end by 1 base; junction bases not matched to a gene: 3. Per the germline V gene, CDR1 is LGHDT and CDR2 is YNNKEL (reference sequence). The CDR3 nucleotides read TGTGCCAGCAGCGCTGACAGGGGGAACACCGGGGAGCTGTTTTTT. Residues: CASSADRGNTGELFF.

The chain links TRBV4-3 to TRBJ2-7; TRBD2 might be the D (6 bases). The CDR3 covers 17 residues. Germline V CDR1 and CDR2: LGHNA, YSLEER. Trimming shortened V by 0 bases and J by 3 bases, and 18 bases separated the two germline ends. CDR3 coding DNA: TGCGCCAGCAGCCAAGACCTAAATCGGGGGAGCCTCTACGAGCAGTACTTC. Protein product: CASSQDLNRGSLYEQYF.

The chain carries TRBV2 and TRBJ2-1, with 11 bases that match TRBD2. J lost 0 bases, V lost 4 bases, and 11 bases had no gene match. CDR3 length: 19 residues. Germline-derived CDR1 and CDR2 are SNHLY and FYNNEI. CDR3 in amino acids: CASSGGTSGGRSSYNEQFF. CDR3 sequence (DNA): TGTGCCAGCAGTGGAGGTACTAGCGGGGGCCGAAGCTCCTACAATGAGCAGTTCTTC.